This TCR beta chain was captured by sequencing in a study of CD8 T cells in Susac syndrome. Germline V CDR1 and CDR2: SQVTM, ANQGSEA. The CDR3 is made up of 12 amino acids. J lost 6 bases, V lost 7 bases, and 5 bases had no gene match. Overall study results and limits: The CD4+ T cell repertoires in Susac syndrome were not clonally expanded.

Random hexamers were used to reverse transcribe an amount of about 0.5 to 1 ug RNA. TCRdb passed the immunoSEQ multiplex PCR reads through MiXCR, listing each CDR3 protein once. This sample yields under 150,000 distinct CDR3 sequences, of which more than 85% are seen a single time; 0.13% to 0.15% belongs to the top ten. Bulk CD8+ and CD4+ cells came from magnetic negative isolation; CD8+ TEMRA by FACS. To note about this clonotype: What it binds is unknown.

This rearrangement joins TRBV29-1 to TRBJ1-2; 10 bases agree with TRBD1. The clonotype comes from a human donor with Susac syndrome. The specimen was CD4+ T cells from PBMCs. CDR3 sequence (DNA): TGCAGCGGGTGGGGACAGGGGCATGGCTACACCTTC. This sequence encodes CSGWGQGHGYTF.